This T cell receptor (beta chain) was profiled in a study of healthy donors' naive CD4 and CD8 T cells. About the research overall: Three donor age groups were sampled: 20-25, 40-50 and 60-70 years; half female. Study results and limitations: Positive CDR3 charge linked to CD4+ cells, negative to CD8+ cells. A reported CD4+/CD8+ bias affected most V and J genes in naive cells.

In its sample, this clonotype was seen once. Its target is not known. The CDR3 extends over 12 amino acids. V shed 3 bases and J shed 4 bases, with 7 bases lying between them. Germline assignment: CDR1 GTSNPN and CDR2 SVGIG (reference sequence). A linear amplification protocol produced the TCR libraries from 450 to 500 ng of total RNA. MiXCR, run by TCRdb on the reads, gives a single entry per CDR3 protein. Of about 180,000 distinct CDR3 sequences listed, about four fifths are singletons. The V and J genes are TRBV30 and TRBJ1-5, with D perhaps TRBD1 (5 bases). Sequenced: naive CD4+ and CD8+ T cells sorted from blood, pooled from several donors. This sequence was found in a pool of human donors in good health; the sample pools cells from several healthy donors. The CDR3 DNA follows: TGTGCCTGGAGGTCAGGGAATCAGCCCCAGCATTTT. Its protein is CAWRSGNQPQHF.